The T cell receptor (beta chain) under discussion was sequenced for a study of T cell repertoires in cytomegalovirus infection. Turning to the study itself: Public TCR beta signatures were indicative of both CMV infection and a matching HLA type. Notes on the study in general: Clonotypes of TCR beta that were HLA-C-restricted and CMV-specific dominated the ex vivo response. Adding up the frequency of public TCR beta families identified people who carried CMV plus the relevant HLA.

TCRdb re-derived calls from the reads in MiXCR, one entry per CDR3 protein. The data show about 310,000 distinct CDR3 sequences, with roughly 25% seen just once and roughly 14% held by the top ten. Notes on this clonotype: No antigen is known for it.

The V gene lost 2 bases and the J gene lost 0 bases, with 12 bases spanning the gap. This CDR3 has 15 amino acids. Germline CDR1 and CDR2: DFQATT and SNEGSKA (reference sequence). The receptor's source is a human donor in good health (CMV status not recorded). Some clones in this sample may be carry-over from other donors' samples. The chain uses TRBV20-1 and TRBJ2-3; D call uncertain. The specimen comprised cultured PBMCs, sampled from culture after CMV antigen stimulation. CDR3 residues: CSARQNPTSTDTQYF. For the CDR3, the DNA is TGCAGTGCTAGACAGAACCCGACTAGCACAGATACGCAGTATTTT.